Here is one T cell receptor beta chain with its context. The antigen is unknown. Clones were read by immunoSEQ multiplex PCR, and TCRdb kept only the in-frame ones, dropping some. The sample lists tens of thousands of clones, 85% to 90% occurring once. This sample is drawn from a study of OX40 agonist ivuxolimab in advanced cancers. Study-level information: Partial responses occurred in Three dose-escalation patients, one with hepatocellular carcinoma and two with cutaneous melanoma. Study observations and caveats: Some nonresponders also had low normalized T-cell clonal expansion.

The TCR sequence derives from an adult with an advanced solid tumor such as melanoma, head and neck, liver or kidney cancer. The sequenced sample was CD4+ or CD8+ T cells sorted from blood, obtained in a trial of the OX40 agonist ivuxolimab.

CDR3 in amino acids: CASSLANVRDTEAFF. The CDR3 nucleotides are TGCGCCAGCAGCTTGGCCAACGTCCGGGACACTGAAGCTTTCTTT. V is TRBV5-1 and J is TRBJ1-1; no clear D gene. The V and J ends lost 0 bases and 3 bases respectively, with 12 bases between them. The CDR3 covers 15 residues. Germline CDR1 is SGHRS and CDR2 is YFSETQ.